These 7 T cell receptor beta chains originate from one sample sequenced in a study of blood T cell repertoires in COVID-19. Generated by immunoSEQ multiplex PCR, the TCRdb table keeps only in-frame clones and is missing some. The sample yields 300,000 to 400,000 clones, about 91% seen once. The sequencing sample was made of peripheral blood. The receptors come from a man in his thirties or forties with COVID-19, enrolled during active disease.

J is TRBJ1-2 and V is TRBV18; no definite D call. This CDR3 has 12 amino acids. V was trimmed by 2 bases and J by 2 bases, leaving 3 bases between them. Per germline, CDR1 KGHSH and CDR2 LQKENI. The CDR3 spells CASSPENYGYTF. DNA for the CDR3: TGTGCCAGCTCACCAGAGAACTATGGCTACACCTTC.

This clone was detected once. The V call is TRBV10-3, the J call TRBJ1-4, with D possibly TRBD1 on 6 matching bases. V was cut by 7 bases and J by 8 bases, with 17 bases left in between. This CDR3 region has 14 residues. Germline V lookup: CDR1 ENHRY, CDR2 SYGVKD. The CDR3 DNA is TGTGCCATCAAAAAACAGGGAAGAAGGGAAAAACTGTTTTTT. Encoded protein: CAIKKQGRREKLFF.

This sequence joins TRBV7-9 and TRBJ1-2, with 8 bases identical to TRBD1. The CDR3 is made up of 13 amino acids. Germline CDR1 SEHNR, CDR2 FQNEAQ (reference sequence). V lost 5 bases to trimming and J lost 9 bases; unmatched junction nucleotides: 8. The CDR3 sequence: CASSPLGQASYTF. In DNA, the CDR3 is TGTGCCAGCAGCCCCCTGGGACAGGCAAGCTACACCTTC.

The chain couples TRBV28 to TRBJ1-1; TRBD1 aligns across 9 bases. Trimming took 4 bases from V and 5 from J; bases not matched to a gene: 8. CDR1 MDHEN and CDR2 SYDVKM come from the germline V gene. The CDR3 runs 15 residues. CDR3 DNA sequence: TGTGCCAGCAGTTCAACGGGACAGGGATTTACTGAAGCTTTCTTT. Residues: CASSSTGQGFTEAFF.

The chain uses TRBV7-6 and TRBJ2-7; possibly TRBD2 for D (5 bases). In germline, CDR1 is SGHVS, CDR2 FNYEAQ. V was cut by 2 bases and J by 0 bases, with 14 bases left in between. This CDR3 has 16 amino acids. CDR3 sequence: CASSLPVGVSSYEQYF. CDR3 DNA: TGTGCCAGCAGCTTACCAGTCGGGGTTAGCTCCTACGAGCAGTACTTC.

The V gene is TRBV18, the J gene TRBJ2-1, with TRBD2 matching 14 bases. V was clipped by 4 bases and J by 4 bases; unmatched bases: 0. The length of the CDR3 is 15 residues. The germline V gene has CDR1 KGHSH and CDR2 LQKENI. CDR3 DNA: TGTGCCAGCTCACGGACTAGCGGGGGGTACAATGAGCAGTTCTTC. This codes for CASSRTSGGYNEQFF.

With regard to this clone: At one end the junction does not follow the germline gene, possibly because of a read error. The chain has TRBV6-1 and TRBJ1-3; no reliable D call. The CDR3 has 15 residues. Germline CDR1 reads MNHNS; CDR2 reads SASEGT. The DNA of the CDR3 is TGTGCCAGCAGAGAAGGACGTACTACTGGAAACACCATATATTTT. Amino acid sequence: CASREGRTTGNTIYF.